Following are 8 T cell receptor beta chains from one sample sequenced in a study of T-cell memory formation after mild COVID-19. TCRdb re-derived calls from the 5' RACE reads in MiXCR, one entry per CDR3 protein. The table includes 29,000 or so distinct CDR3 sequences, 9% to 15% detected once. Sequenced: PBMCs or a T cell subset sorted from them (not recorded which). The receptors derive from an adult woman who had mild COVID-19 (a few samples of this study predate the infection). Cell type and time point are not known.

This clonotype was seen repeatedly, ten times or more. The chain carries TRBV5-1 and TRBJ2-2; tentative D call: TRBD2 (6 bases). Germline V gene sequence: CDR1 SGHRS, CDR2 YFSETQ. CDR3 length: 15 amino acids. The V and J ends lost 2 bases and 2 bases respectively, with 10 bases between them. The chain's CDR3 is CASSFSGTNTGELFF. CDR3 DNA sequence: TGCGCCAGCAGCTTCTCCGGGACTAACACCGGGGAGCTGTTTTTT.

In this sample, this clonotype turned up many times. The chain joins TRBV5-5 to TRBJ2-2; D is undetermined. Germline V gene data show CDR1 as SGHKS and CDR2 as YYEKEE (reference sequence). This CDR3 has 16 amino acids. Trimming took off 0 bases at V and 0 bases at J, with 9 bases between the two ends. DNA for the CDR3: TGTGCCAGCAGCTTGGCTCCAAGTACGAACACCGGGGAGCTGTTTTTT. As protein: CASSLAPSTNTGELFF.

This clonotype was seen repeatedly, ten times or more. This chain joins TRBV5-1 and TRBJ2-1, with 7 bases identical to TRBD2. The CDR3 is 21 amino acids. CDR1 and CDR2 from the germline V gene are SGHRS and YFSETQ. J was trimmed by 2 bases and V by 4 bases; bases with no gene match: 24. CDR3 coding DNA: TGCGCCAGCAGCATACGGCCGTCGAGCGGGGTAAGAATGAGAACCTACAATGAGCAGTTCTTC. It specifies CASSIRPSSGVRMRTYNEQFF.

This clonotype was observed at least ten times. The chain joins TRBV4-2 to TRBJ1-3; 7 bases fit TRBD1. V lost 4 bases, J lost 4 bases, and 13 bases stayed unmatched. CDR1 and CDR2 (germline): LGHNA, YNFKEQ. The CDR3 length is 17 residues. CDR3 sequence: CASSRVLTGEAGNTIYF. In DNA form, the CDR3 reads TGTGCCAGCAGCCGCGTGCTAACAGGGGAGGCCGGAAACACCATATATTTT.

The rearrangement links TRBV12-3 or TRBV12-4 to TRBJ2-4; D perhaps matches TRBD2 (5 bases). Between the trimmed V and J ends, which lost 1 base and 1 base, there was a span of 5 bases. This CDR3 is built from 14 residues. The CDR3 sequence is CASSLGGAKNIQYF. CDR3 nucleotides: TGTGCCAGCAGTTTAGGAGGGGCCAAAAACATTCAGTACTTC.

This clonotype has at least ten counts. This chain joins TRBV12-5 and TRBJ2-3; D might be TRBD2 (6 bases). Germline V CDR1 and CDR2: LGHNT, FRNRAP. The CDR3 totals 16 residues. Deletions cut 3 bases from V and 6 bases from J, with 19 bases between. The CDR3 DNA sequence: TGTGCTAGTGGTTTCCCCGCGGCGGGACCCGAGGATACGCAGTATTTT. This translates into CASGFPAAGPEDTQYF.

This clonotype was seen repeatedly, ten times or more. The CDR3 loop reads CATSGKTVGGSGELFF. As DNA, the CDR3 is TGTGCCACCAGTGGAAAGACAGTAGGGGGTTCCGGGGAGCTGTTTTTT. This chain joins TRBV24-1 and TRBJ2-2; D may be TRBD1 (6 bases). The germline V and J ends were trimmed by 5 bases and 6 bases, with 18 bases remaining between them. The CDR3 loop spans 16 amino acids. CDR1 and CDR2 from the germline V gene are KGHDR and SFDVKD.

This clonotype was counted a single time. V gene TRBV10-3 combines with J gene TRBJ1-1; D remains unclear. Germline lookup yields CDR1 ENHRY and CDR2 SYGVKD. V lost 5 bases and J 1 base, leaving 8 bases between the germline ends. The CDR3 is 13 amino acids. In nucleotides, the CDR3 is TGTGCCATCAGTATTGTCGAGAACACTGAAGCTTTCTTT. Protein: CAISIVENTEAFF.